This T cell receptor beta chain was obtained from a study of T cell responses to AZD1222 COVID-19 vaccine. On this clone itself: The antigen remains undetermined.

Profiling relied on immunoSEQ multiplex PCR, and the TCRdb table lists in-frame clones only, not all of them. Counted here are about 48,000 clones, about 86% occurring once; the ten biggest clones make up around 6.5%. Study-level results: It was only a handful of AZD1222 recipients who were seropositive at baseline.

Germline V CDR1 and CDR2: DFQATT, SNEGSKA (reference sequence). V was pared by 4 bases and J by 4 bases, with 8 bases between. This CDR3 region has 11 residues. The chain links TRBV20-1 to TRBJ2-7; D may be TRBD1 (5 bases). Sequencing was performed on peripheral blood, taken 28 days after the second AZD1222 dose. The TCR sequence derives from an adult who received the AZD1222 COVID-19 vaccine. The chain's CDR3 is CSATTDYEQYF. The CDR3 region has the DNA TGCAGTGCTACGACAGATTACGAGCAGTACTTC.